These T cell receptor beta chains were read from a single sample in a study of cytomegalovirus exposure and HLA in healthy donors. The table came from immunoSEQ multiplex PCR; TCRdb's copy has only in-frame clones and leaves some out. The table includes some 130,000 clones, 77% detected once. The source material was PBMCs. The origin of the receptors is a male donor in good health and CMV-seronegative. CDR3s include the opening cysteine and the closing phenylalanine or tryptophan. Each record gives: V gene, D gene, J gene, clone size, CDR3 DNA, CDR3 protein. The D gene is left open where the match is weak. A clone size is listed for some rows: how often the clone was seen (once, few, many), or a class if it is expanded.

V: TRBV5-1; D: NA; J: TRBJ1-4; size: NA; DNA: TGCGCCAGCAGCGCAGACTCTGGTACGGTTTCTAATGAAAAACTGTTTTTT; CDR3: CASSADSGTVSNEKLFF
V: TRBV19; D: NA; J: TRBJ1-2; size: few; DNA: TGTGCCAGTAGTATCAAGCTTTCCTATGGCTACACCTTC; CDR3: CASSIKLSYGYTF
V: TRBV5-1; D: TRBD1; J: TRBJ2-5; size: NA; DNA: TGCGCCAGCAGCTTGGGACAGGGCCAAGAGACCCAGTACTTC; CDR3: CASSLGQGQETQYF
V: TRBV10-3; D: TRBD1; J: TRBJ1-1; size: once; DNA: TGTGCCATCACTGCGACAGGGACCGACTCGGCTTTCTTT; CDR3: CAITATGTDSAFF
V: TRBV19; D: TRBD2; J: TRBJ2-5; size: NA; DNA: TGTGCCAGTAGTGCGGGGACTAGCGGAGAGACCCAGTACTTC; CDR3: CASSAGTSGETQYF
V: TRBV4-2; D: NA; J: TRBJ1-6; size: NA; DNA: TGTGCCAGCAGCCAAGGAACTCCGGGATATAATTCACCCCTCCACTTT; CDR3: CASSQGTPGYNSPLHF
V: TRBV6-5; D: NA; J: TRBJ1-6; size: few; DNA: TGTGCCAGCAGGACGACAGGAAATAATTCACCCCTCCACTTT; CDR3: CASRTTGNNSPLHF
V: TRBV29-1; D: TRBD1; J: TRBJ2-5; size: few; DNA: TGCAGCGTTGAAACAGGGGGCCGGGAGACCCAGTACTTC; CDR3: CSVETGGRETQYF
V: TRBV19; D: NA; J: TRBJ1-1; size: NA; DNA: TGTGCCAGTAGTATGGTAGGGGTTGGCACTGAAGCTTTCTTT; CDR3: CASSMVGVGTEAFF
V: TRBV4-1; D: NA; J: TRBJ1-4; size: NA; DNA: TGCGCCAGCAGCCAAGAGACAGTGACTAATGAAAAACTGTTTTTT; CDR3: CASSQETVTNEKLFF
V: TRBV4-2; D: NA; J: TRBJ2-1; size: NA; DNA: TGTGCCAGCAGCCAAGATGGAAAGGGGGGGGTACGTGAGCAGTTCTTC; CDR3: CASSQDGKGGVREQFF
V: TRBV25-1; D: NA; J: TRBJ1-6; size: NA; DNA: TGTGCCAGCAGTGAGTGGGCAGGTAGTTCACCCCTCCACTTT; CDR3: CASSEWAGSSPLHF
V: TRBV27; D: TRBD1; J: TRBJ1-1; size: NA; DNA: TGTGCCAGCAGTGCCCGGACAGGGTTCGAAGCTTTCTTT; CDR3: CASSARTGFEAFF
V: TRBV11-3; D: TRBD1; J: TRBJ2-1; size: NA; DNA: TGTGCCAGCAGCTTAGGTACAGGGGCCTACAATGAGCAGTTCTTC; CDR3: CASSLGTGAYNEQFF
V: TRBV28; D: TRBD1; J: TRBJ2-2; size: NA; DNA: TGTGCCAGCACCCCAGGGGGAGACAACACCGGGGAGCTGTTTTTT; CDR3: CASTPGGDNTGELFF
V: TRBV6-6; D: TRBD2; J: TRBJ2-7; size: NA; DNA: TGTGCCAGCACATGGGGGGGGGTTGAATACGAGCAGTACTTC; CDR3: CASTWGGVEYEQYF
V: TRBV6-1; D: NA; J: TRBJ2-7; size: few; DNA: TGTGCCAGCAGTGGTGACAGGACCTACGAGCAGTACTTC; CDR3: CASSGDRTYEQYF
V: TRBV28; D: TRBD2; J: TRBJ2-2; size: NA; DNA: TGTGCCAGCAGTGTCCCGGGACTAGCGGCACGAACCGGGGAGCTGTTTTTT; CDR3: CASSVPGLAARTGELFF
V: TRBV6-5; D: TRBD1; J: TRBJ2-1; size: NA; DNA: TGTGCCAGCAGTTACGGGCAGGGGGCCTACAATGAGCAGTTCTTC; CDR3: CASSYGQGAYNEQFF
V: TRBV5-4; D: NA; J: TRBJ1-5; size: NA; DNA: TGTGCCAGCAGCTTTGGCCCCGGGGGTCTGGGTCAGCCCCAGCATTTT; CDR3: CASSFGPGGLGQPQHF
V: TRBV2; D: TRBD1; J: TRBJ1-3; size: NA; DNA: TGTGTCAGCGGAGGGGGCCCGAGCTCTGGAAACACCATATATTTT; CDR3: CVSGGGPSSGNTIYF
V: TRBV27; D: NA; J: TRBJ1-4; size: NA; DNA: TGTGCCAGCAGTTCATACAGGGCAACTAATGAAAAACTGTTTTTT; CDR3: CASSSYRATNEKLFF
V: TRBV11-3; D: NA; J: TRBJ2-7; size: NA; DNA: TGTGCCAGCAGCTTAGTTGGAGGTTCCTACGAGCAGTACTTC; CDR3: CASSLVGGSYEQYF
V: TRBV7-9; D: NA; J: TRBJ2-7; size: NA; DNA: TGTGCCAGCAGCTTAAGGATGGGGAGGCAGGACGAGCAGTACTTC; CDR3: CASSLRMGRQDEQYF
V: TRBV4-2; D: TRBD2; J: TRBJ2-2; size: NA; DNA: TGTGCCAGCAGCCAAGCGGGGGGGGCGACCGGGGAGCTGTTTTTT; CDR3: CASSQAGGATGELFF
V: TRBV27; D: NA; J: TRBJ2-2; size: NA; DNA: TGTGCCAGCAGTTTATCTGGAGCCCCCGGGGTTATAGGGGAGCTGTTTTTT; CDR3: CASSLSGAPGVIGELFF
V: TRBV6-5; D: NA; J: TRBJ2-1; size: few; DNA: TGTGCCAGCAGTTTCGGGTATGAGACTTTCAATGAGCAGTTCTTC; CDR3: CASSFGYETFNEQFF
V: TRBV7-9; D: TRBD2; J: TRBJ2-3; size: NA; DNA: TGTTCCAGCAGCCGATCACTAGCGGGGGGCCAACGTACGCAGTATTTT; CDR3: CSSSRSLAGGQRTQYF
V: TRBV28; D: NA; J: TRBJ1-1; size: NA; DNA: TGTGCCACCTCATATCCAGACAGGCCGAACACTGAAGCTTTCTTT; CDR3: CATSYPDRPNTEAFF
V: TRBV27; D: TRBD2; J: TRBJ2-1; size: NA; DNA: TGTGCCAGCAGTTTATGGGTGGCGGGAGCCAATGAGCAGTTCTTC; CDR3: CASSLWVAGANEQFF
V: TRBV4-1; D: TRBD1; J: TRBJ1-2; size: NA; DNA: TGCGCCAGCAGGGACAGGACAGGGGGCTCGAACTATGGCTACACCTTC; CDR3: CASRDRTGGSNYGYTF
V: TRBV5-6; D: NA; J: TRBJ2-1; size: once; DNA: TGTGCCAGCAGCTTAGACAGTGAGCAGTTCTTC; CDR3: CASSLDSEQFF
V: TRBV2; D: TRBD2; J: TRBJ2-3; size: NA; DNA: TGTGCCAGCACTCGCCGGAGGCTAGCGGGGGGGCCAGATACGCAGTATTTT; CDR3: CASTRRRLAGGPDTQYF
V: TRBV6-6; D: NA; J: TRBJ1-6; size: NA; DNA: TGTGCCAGCAGTCCCCAGGGGCATAATTCACCCCTCCACTTT; CDR3: CASSPQGHNSPLHF
V: TRBV7-3; D: NA; J: TRBJ2-7; size: NA; DNA: TGTGCCAGCAGCCCCGGACTGTCCTCCTACGAGCAGTACTTC; CDR3: CASSPGLSSYEQYF
V: TRBV13; D: NA; J: TRBJ1-5; size: NA; DNA: TGTGCCAGCACCAAGGCAGGGTTAAATCAGCCCCAGCATTTT; CDR3: CASTKAGLNQPQHF
V: TRBV9; D: TRBD2; J: TRBJ2-5; size: NA; DNA: TGTGCCAGCAGCCCGGGACTACAAACCTCGTACCAAGAGACCCAGTACTTC; CDR3: CASSPGLQTSYQETQYF
V: TRBV7-9; D: NA; J: TRBJ2-6; size: NA; DNA: TGTGCCAGCAGCTTATCTGGCATCCGCTCTGGGGCCAACGTCCTGACTTTC; CDR3: CASSLSGIRSGANVLTF
V: TRBV27; D: TRBD2; J: TRBJ2-2; size: NA; DNA: TGTGCCAGCAGTTTCGAGACGGGAGGGAAGGACACCGGGGAGCTGTTTTTT; CDR3: CASSFETGGKDTGELFF
V: TRBV5-6; D: NA; J: TRBJ2-7; size: NA; DNA: TGTGCCAGCCAGTACCTCACTACGGGGGAGCAGTACTTC; CDR3: CASQYLTTGEQYF
V: TRBV11-2; D: NA; J: TRBJ2-7; size: NA; DNA: TGTGCCAGCAGCTTAGGGGCCGGGACTCGAGCCTACGAGCAGTACTTC; CDR3: CASSLGAGTRAYEQYF
V: TRBV2; D: TRBD2; J: TRBJ2-4; size: NA; DNA: TGTGCCAGCAGTATAGAAGCGGGGGGAAACATTCAGTACTTC; CDR3: CASSIEAGGNIQYF
V: TRBV5-1; D: NA; J: TRBJ1-3; size: NA; DNA: TGCGCCAGCAGCTCTACGACACTCTCTGGAAACACCATATATTTT; CDR3: CASSSTTLSGNTIYF
V: TRBV29-1; D: TRBD2; J: TRBJ2-4; size: once; DNA: TGCAGCGTTGTATGGCATCGGGACTACCGGATAGCCAAAAACATTCAGTACTTC; CDR3: CSVVWHRDYRIAKNIQYF
V: TRBV6-1; D: NA; J: TRBJ2-7; size: NA; DNA: TGTGCCAGCAGTGAACCGTTCTCCTACGAGCAGTACTTC; CDR3: CASSEPFSYEQYF
V: TRBV13; D: NA; J: TRBJ2-2; size: NA; DNA: TGTGCCAGCAGCTCGGGACTCCCCGGGGAGCTGTTTTTT; CDR3: CASSSGLPGELFF
V: TRBV7-2; D: TRBD1; J: TRBJ2-1; size: NA; DNA: TGTGCCAGCACCCTAGCAGGGGGCGGGCCTAGCTCCTACAATGAGCAGTTCTTC; CDR3: CASTLAGGGPSSYNEQFF
V: TRBV19; D: NA; J: TRBJ2-1; size: NA; DNA: TGTGCCAGTAGTCTCACCGCCTCAATCGGGAATGAGCAGTTCTTC; CDR3: CASSLTASIGNEQFF
V: TRBV6-5; D: TRBD1; J: TRBJ1-1; size: NA; DNA: TGTGCCAGCAGGTCTTTACAGGGGGCTGAAGCTTTCTTT; CDR3: CASRSLQGAEAFF
V: TRBV7-9; D: NA; J: TRBJ2-7; size: few; DNA: TGTGCCAGCAGCTTAGTCTATCCCTACGAGCAGTACTTC; CDR3: CASSLVYPYEQYF